The 19 T cell receptor beta chains presented below share a single source sample, sequenced in a study of T-cell reconstitution after alpha-beta-depleted transplantation in children. For TCRbeta, the library was prepared with unique molecular identifiers. TCRdb re-analysed the PCR reads in MiXCR, keeping a single row per CDR3 protein. The data show about a million distinct CDR3 sequences, 25% to 35% seen once. Sequencing used PBMCs, mostly from graft donor cells, obtained 360 days after TCRalphabeta/CD19-depleted stem cell transplant. These receptors came from a boy younger than two who had a stem cell transplant for SCID, so the T cells may come from the graft donor.

This rearrangement joins TRBV20-1 to TRBJ2-3; possibly TRBD2 for D (6 bases). V was pared by 5 bases and J by 2 bases, with 14 bases between. This CDR3 is built from 14 residues. Germline values: CDR1 DFQATT, CDR2 SNEGSKA (reference sequence). CDR3 nucleotides: TGCAGTGCTGCCCCGGGACTGCCCACAGATACGCAGTATTTT. It codes for CSAAPGLPTDTQYF.

This clonotype occurred a few times. V usage is TRBV20-1 and J usage is TRBJ2-3; 8 bases align to TRBD1. J gave up 6 bases and V 4 bases, and 9 bases lay outside the gene matches. Looked up from germline, CDR1 is DFQATT and CDR2 is SNEGSKA (reference sequence). The CDR3 loop spans 14 amino acids. The CDR3 nucleotides are TGCAGTGCTATTCAGGGGGCCTGGCTGGATACGCAGTATTTT. Protein sequence: CSAIQGAWLDTQYF.

This clonotype came up a few times. The chain recombines TRBV4-1 with TRBJ1-1, with 9 bases aligning to TRBD1. The CDR3 covers 16 residues. Germline loops: CDR1 MGHRA, CDR2 YSYEKL. V shed 0 bases, J shed 6 bases, and the junction held 8 bases outside the gene matches. CDR3 amino acids: CASSQEDRGWDAEAFF. CDR3 DNA: TGCGCCAGCAGCCAAGAGGACAGGGGTTGGGATGCTGAAGCTTTCTTT.

The chain is built from TRBV15 and TRBJ2-3; 7 positions agree with TRBD1. The CDR3 spans 15 residues. Trimming removed 3 bases from V and 1 base from J; junction bases left unmatched: 4. Germline V lookup: CDR1 LNHNV, CDR2 YYDKDF (reference sequence). CDR3 residues: CATSRTGIRTDTQYF. The CDR3 nucleotides are TGTGCCACCAGCAGGACAGGGATACGCACAGATACGCAGTATTTT.

The V gene is TRBV28, the J gene TRBJ2-3; D could derive from TRBD1 or TRBD2 (6 bases each). The CDR3 covers 15 residues. Looked up from germline, CDR1 is MDHEN and CDR2 is SYDVKM. V dropped 3 bases and J dropped 0 bases, with 10 bases sitting between them. The DNA for the CDR3 is TGTGCCAGCAGTTTCCGGGGGCTTAGCACAGATACGCAGTATTTT. This gives the protein CASSFRGLSTDTQYF.

The J gene is TRBJ2-5, the V gene TRBV7-3; D call uncertain. Germline CDR1 and CDR2: SGHTA and FQGTGA. The V end was cut by 2 bases, the J end by 1 base, with 8 bases between. The CDR3 runs to 14 residues. DNA for the CDR3: TGTGCCAGCAGCTTATTCGGGCCCCAAGAGACCCAGTACTTC. Its translation is CASSLFGPQETQYF.

V and J are TRBV5-6 and TRBJ2-5; D may be TRBD1 (5 bases). Germline values: CDR1 SGHDT, CDR2 YYEEEE. Deletions cut 4 bases from V and 2 bases from J, with 12 bases between. The CDR3 has 14 amino acids. The CDR3 bases are TGTGCCAGCAGCCTCGAGACAGAACAAGAGACCCAGTACTTC. This codes for CASSLETEQETQYF.

The rearrangement joins TRBV5-5 to TRBJ1-1; D gene uncertain. V was pared by 0 bases and J by 1 base, with 16 bases between. Germline V gene sequence: CDR1 SGHKS, CDR2 YYEKEE (reference sequence). The CDR3 spans 17 residues. The CDR3 sequence: CASSLVLHPVRNTEAFF. As DNA, the CDR3 is TGTGCCAGCAGCTTGGTCCTACACCCCGTCAGGAACACTGAAGCTTTCTTT.

A few counts support this clonotype. J is TRBJ2-1 and V is TRBV11-2; 13 positions agree with TRBD2. V shed 4 bases and J 2 bases; nucleotides not matched to a gene: 8. CDR1 and CDR2 from the germline V gene are SGHAT and FQNNGV. The CDR3 consists of 18 residues. The chain's CDR3 is CASSSHRLAGGTYNEQFF. The CDR3, as DNA: TGTGCCAGCAGCTCCCACCGACTAGCGGGGGGTACCTACAATGAGCAGTTCTTC.

The V gene is TRBV6-1, the J gene TRBJ2-3, with TRBD1 identical over 8 bases. In germline, CDR1 is MNHNS, CDR2 SASEGT. The V and J ends lost 6 bases and 0 bases, in that order; junction bases with no gene match: 8. This CDR3 is built from 16 residues. The CDR3 loop reads CASRSARDRSTDTQYF. The CDR3, as DNA: TGTGCCAGCAGATCCGCCCGGGACAGGAGCACAGATACGCAGTATTTT.

This clonotype has more than one count but fewer than ten. The chain recombines TRBV4-1 with TRBJ2-1; TRBD2 is a possible D gene (7 bases). CDR1 is MGHRA and CDR2 is YSYEKL in the germline V gene. V was cut by 1 base and J by 6 bases, with 19 bases left in between. This CDR3 comprises 17 residues. CDR3 in amino acids: CASSQVLGGRGGNEQFF. CDR3 in DNA: TGCGCCAGCAGCCAAGTTCTCGGGGGGCGAGGGGGCAATGAGCAGTTCTTC.

The J gene is TRBJ1-1, the V gene TRBV7-8; unclear D gene. CDR1 and CDR2 (germline): SGHVS, FQNEAQ. V was trimmed by 5 bases and J by 0 bases, leaving 10 bases between them. CDR3 size: 14 residues. CDR3 loop: CASSPLQMNTEAFF. In DNA form, the CDR3 reads TGTGCCAGCAGCCCACTTCAGATGAACACTGAAGCTTTCTTT.

This clonotype turned up a few times. CDR3 region: CASSPPKRMNTEAFF. The CDR3, as DNA: TGTGCCAGCTCACCCCCGAAGAGGATGAACACTGAAGCTTTCTTT. The rearrangement joins TRBV18 to TRBJ1-1; D is undetermined. The CDR3 covers 15 residues. CDR1 is KGHSH, CDR2 LQKENI, per germline. The V end was cut by 3 bases, the J end by 0 bases, with 11 bases between.

The table lists this clonotype with many counts. This chain links TRBV20-1 with TRBJ2-7; no definite D call. From germline, CDR1 is DFQATT and CDR2 SNEGSKA (reference sequence). This CDR3 spans 13 amino acids. Trimming shortened V by 6 bases and J by 1 base, and 13 bases separated the two germline ends. CDR3 loop: CSAPRSDSYEQYF. The CDR3 coding sequence is TGCAGTGCCCCGCGGTCTGATTCCTACGAGCAGTACTTC.

This clonotype was seen a few times. This chain uses TRBV12-5 with TRBJ1-1, with TRBD1 as a possible D gene (5 bases). The ends were cut back, 8 bases at V and 4 bases at J, with 11 bases in the middle. CDR3 length equals 12 residues. The V gene's germline CDR1 is LGHNT and CDR2 FRNRAP. CDR3 coding DNA: TGTGCTAGTAAGGGACGGGGCACTGAAGCTTTCTTT. Residues: CASKGRGTEAFF. The full variable domain, rest sourced from reference TRBV12-5 and TRBJ1-1, is DARVTQTPRHKVTEMGQEVTMRCQPILGHNTVFWYRQTMMQGLELLAYFRNRAPLDDSGMPKDRFSAEMPDATLATLKIQPSEPRDSAVYFCASKGRGTEAFFGQGTRLTVV.

J is TRBJ1-2 and V is TRBV18, with a possible D match to TRBD1 (5 bases). Germline V CDR1 and CDR2: KGHSH, LQKENI. Trimming removed 3 bases at V and 6 bases at J, with 11 bases between. The CDR3 loop spans 13 amino acids. CDR3 sequence reads: CASSPRDSNGYTF. The CDR3 coding sequence is TGTGCCAGCTCACCGCGGGACTCCAATGGCTACACCTTC.

In its sample, this clonotype was seen a few times. The chain combines TRBV3-1 with TRBJ2-5, with D perhaps TRBD1 or TRBD2 (5 bases each). The CDR3 totals 18 residues. With 4 bases removed from V and 1 base from J, the gap between germline ends came to 22 bases. Germline V lookup: CDR1 LGHDT, CDR2 YNNKEL (reference sequence). CDR3 sequence reads: CASSRGDSLGGSQETQYF. The CDR3 DNA is TGTGCCAGCAGCCGTGGCGACAGCCTCGGAGGTTCCCAAGAGACCCAGTACTTC.

The chain links TRBV5-1 to TRBJ2-3, with D possibly being TRBD1 or TRBD2 (5 bases each). The germline V and J ends were trimmed by 3 bases and 2 bases, with 10 bases remaining between them. The V gene's germline CDR1 is SGHRS and CDR2 YFSETQ. The CDR3 covers 14 residues. As DNA, the CDR3 is TGCGCCAGCAGCTGGGGGTCTACCACAGATACGCAGTATTTT. Encoded protein: CASSWGSTTDTQYF.

Of note for this clonotype: Compared with germline, one end of the junction differs, possibly owing to a read error. The chain employs TRBV4-3 and TRBJ2-3; 7 bases map to TRBD2. The CDR3 is made up of 17 amino acids. The germline V gene has CDR1 LGHNA and CDR2 YSLEER. The DNA for the CDR3 is TGCGCCATCAGCGGACACGAAGCGGGAAGAGGCACAGATACGCAGTATTTT. It encodes CAISGHEAGRGTDTQYF.